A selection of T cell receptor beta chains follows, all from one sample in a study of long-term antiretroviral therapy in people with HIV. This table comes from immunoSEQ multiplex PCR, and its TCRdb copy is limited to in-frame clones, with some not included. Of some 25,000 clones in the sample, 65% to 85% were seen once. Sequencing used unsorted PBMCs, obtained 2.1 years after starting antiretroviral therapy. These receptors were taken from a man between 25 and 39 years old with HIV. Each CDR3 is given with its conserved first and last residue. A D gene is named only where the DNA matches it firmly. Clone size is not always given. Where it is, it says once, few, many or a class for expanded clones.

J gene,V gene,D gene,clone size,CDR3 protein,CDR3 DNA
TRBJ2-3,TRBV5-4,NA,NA,CASSLQVRVTDTQYF,TGTGCCAGCAGCCTGCAGGTCAGGGTAACAGATACGCAGTATTTT
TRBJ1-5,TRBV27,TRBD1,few,CASSGGTDSNQPQHF,TGTGCCAGCAGTGGCGGGACAGATAGCAATCAGCCCCAGCATTTT
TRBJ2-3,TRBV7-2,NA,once,CASRPPPWTNFREQYF,TGTGCCAGCAGACCACCCCCATGGACAAATTTCAGGGAACAGTATTTT
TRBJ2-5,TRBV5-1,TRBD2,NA,CASSRRLAGGGETQYF,TGCGCCAGCAGCCGCAGACTAGCGGGAGGGGGTGAGACCCAGTACTTC
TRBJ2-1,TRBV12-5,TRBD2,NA,CASGPGTSYNEQFF,TGTGCTAGTGGTCCCGGGACTAGCTACAATGAGCAGTTCTTC
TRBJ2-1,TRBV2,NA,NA,CASSPVTGSYNEQFF,TGTGCCAGCAGCCCAGTAACAGGGTCCTACAATGAGCAGTTCTTC
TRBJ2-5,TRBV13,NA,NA,CASSATGRAYGETQYF,TGTGCCAGCAGCGCCACGGGCAGGGCTTATGGAGAGACCCAGTACTTC
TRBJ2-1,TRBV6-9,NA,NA,CASSLRGLGYYNEQFF,TGTGCCAGCAGCTTGCGGGGCCTGGGCTACTACAATGAGCAGTTCTTC
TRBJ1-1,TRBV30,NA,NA,CAWKLALGSTEAFF,TGTGCCTGGAAATTGGCATTAGGGAGCACTGAAGCTTTCTTT
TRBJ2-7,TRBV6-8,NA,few,CASSYVLKGRSYEQYF,TGTGCCAGCAGTTACGTACTGAAGGGGCGCTCCTACGAGCAGTACTTC
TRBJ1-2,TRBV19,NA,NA,CASSIDHQGTLSYGYTF,TGTGCCAGTAGTATAGATCACCAGGGTACCCTTTCCTATGGCTACACCTTC
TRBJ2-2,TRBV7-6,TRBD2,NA,CASSQLAGGPGGELFF,TGTGCCAGCAGCCAACTAGCGGGAGGGCCTGGCGGGGAGCTGTTTTTT
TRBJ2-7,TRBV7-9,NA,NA,CASSYGAAEQYF,TGTGCCAGCAGCTATGGGGCCGCCGAGCAGTACTTC
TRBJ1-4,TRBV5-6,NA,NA,CASSRRAEKLFF,TGTGCCAGCAGCAGAAGGGCCGAAAAACTGTTTTTT
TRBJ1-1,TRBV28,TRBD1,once,CASSPSSTGGRFF,TGTGCCAGCAGCCCTAGTTCAACAGGGGGTCGTTTCTTT
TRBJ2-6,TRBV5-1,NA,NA,CASSFDSGANVLTF,TGCGCCAGCAGCTTCGACTCTGGGGCCAACGTCCTGACTTTC
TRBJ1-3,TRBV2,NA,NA,CASMTLSGRKNFSGNTIYF,TGTGCCAGCATGACCCTCTCGGGCCGGAAAAACTTCTCTGGAAACACCATATATTTT
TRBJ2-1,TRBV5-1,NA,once,CASSLAGQEYNEQFF,TGCGCCAGCAGCTTGGCGGGGCAAGAATACAATGAGCAGTTCTTC
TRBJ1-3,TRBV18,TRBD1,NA,CASSPLTGGISGNTIYF,TGTGCCAGCTCACCACTTACAGGGGGCATCTCTGGAAACACCATATATTTT
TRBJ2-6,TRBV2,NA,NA,CATSGAPGANVLTF,TGTGCCACCTCGGGGGCCCCTGGGGCCAACGTCCTGACTTTC
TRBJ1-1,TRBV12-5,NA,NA,CASVGGGLNTEAFF,TGTGCTAGTGTCGGGGGGGGCCTGAACACTGAAGCTTTCTTT
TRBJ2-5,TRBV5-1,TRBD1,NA,CASRAQGDSQETQYF,TGCGCCAGCAGAGCACAGGGGGACTCCCAAGAGACCCAGTACTTC
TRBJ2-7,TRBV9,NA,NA,CASSGSLEASGYEQYF,TGTGCCAGCAGCGGCAGCTTGGAGGCCTCGGGCTACGAGCAGTACTTC
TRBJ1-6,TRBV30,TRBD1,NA,CAWSKGTGGTPLHF,TGTGCCTGGAGTAAAGGGACAGGGGGGACACCCCTCCACTTT
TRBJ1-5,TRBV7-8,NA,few,CASSLWGEANQPQHF,TGTGCCAGCAGCTTATGGGGGGAGGCCAATCAGCCCCAGCATTTT
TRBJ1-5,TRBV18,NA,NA,CASSPAGLNQPQHF,TGTGCCAGCTCACCAGCAGGGCTCAATCAGCCCCAGCATTTT